The present TCR beta chain was sequenced within a study of T cells after yellow fever vaccination (dated by TCRdb to the late 2010s). Describing the broader study: The SMART-Seq v4 Ultra Low Input RNA kit was used to prepare libraries from fractions with low cell numbers. To follow T-cell clones before and after both primary and booster YFV17D yellow fever vaccination, bulk TCR alpha and beta repertoires underwent longitudinal sequencing. The cohort comprised two healthy male donors, one aged 18 to 29 and one aged 30 to 40 years. Blood was drawn at multiple timepoints before and after primary and secondary immunization, with bulk PBMC replicates and cell subsets isolated.

This sample's treatment or condition label indicates: live attenuated yellow fever vaccine strain. PBMCs were isolated from peripheral blood using a standard Ficoll-Paque protocol. Dynabeads CD4 and CD8 positive selection kits were used to isolate the CD4 and CD8 T-cell fractions. TriZol was used to extract RNA from bulk PBMCs, from CD4 and CD8 fractions, and from dextramer-positive and dextramer-negative fractions. Synthesis of TCR cDNA relied on 5'RACE template switching, a step that introduced a universal primer site along with unique molecular identifiers. Priming of cDNA synthesis was performed from both the TCR alpha and TCR beta constant segments. Library amplification used two PCR steps, and the second PCR step added sample barcodes and sequencing adapters. Sequencing of libraries was performed on Illumina HiSeq 2500 (2x100 bp) or NovaSeq (2x150 bp). In the source study's methods: MIGEC handled demultiplexing of reads and collapsing into UMI consensus sequences, while MiXCR performed V(D)J alignment. Vaccine-responding clonotypes were identified with edgeR using replicate PBMC samples, with FDR below 0.01 and a log2 fold change above 5 up to day 15 being required. Each bulk clonotype was labeled CD4 or CD8 based on which sequenced repertoire, CD4 or CD8, contained the clonotype at higher abundance. TCRdb's own reprocessing of the public reads used fastp at Q25 and MiXCR and kept productive beta chains. Each entry is one CDR3 protein sequence, shown with its most common DNA and genes. The V and J calls and clone size are TCRdb's, not the authors'. The sample table shows 65,000 to 90,000 distinct CDR3 sequences, and roughly 7.7% are seen once. 41% of the sample belongs to the ten largest clones.

General conclusions and limits of the study: Compared with the primary T-cell response, the secondary T-cell response was faster but weaker, reaching its peak on day 5 rather than on day 15. A small fraction of clonotypes appeared in both the CD4 and CD8 compartments, likely as a result of convergent recombination. Most clones expanded after primary vaccination were re-detected after the booster (approximately 96% of CD4 and 80% to 90% of CD8), suggesting broad memory maintenance. Because abundant contaminating clonotypes from the bulk population could be contained in FACS-sorted repertoires, computational filtering was required. The study included only two donors, which limits how far the findings can be generalized.

The germline V gene (reference sequence) specifies SEHNR as CDR1 and FQNEAQ as CDR2. The CDR3, from cysteine to phenylalanine, totals 16 residues. Only the CDR3 portion is preserved as DNA: 48 bases, with reading frame beginning at the first base. V is pruned by 5 bases and J by 3 bases, leaving 11 bases of the junction without a gene match. This clonotype was detected many times. Which antigen it targets is not known. Base qualities were left out, and no much larger clone turns up one base away. The sample here was CD8+ T cells sorted from PBMCs, taken on the day of the yellow fever booster vaccination. The sequence links TRBV7-9 to TRBJ2-5; 8 bases in the middle match TRBD1. This receptor was taken from a man aged 25 to 45 who received the YFV17D yellow fever vaccine. Here the CDR3 is given as CASSPRQGMREETQYF. Here is the DNA: TGTGCCAGCAGCCCCCGACAGGGGATGAGAGAAGAGACCCAGTACTTC.